This entry features one T cell receptor (beta chain) sequence. The V gene's germline CDR1 is SEHNR and CDR2 FQNEAQ (reference sequence). V dropped 2 bases and J dropped 8 bases, with 13 bases sitting between them. The CDR3 is 14 residues long. Sequenced by immunoSEQ multiplex PCR; TCRdb stores in-frame clones only, minus some. The sample includes roughly 58,000 clones, more than 90% of them seen just once. The data originate from a study of T cell changes during pregnancy in multiple sclerosis. V is TRBV7-9 and J is TRBJ2-1; TRBD1 might be the D (5 bases). The sequencing here drew on CD8+ T cells from peripheral blood mononuclear cells, taken before pregnancy. This receptor was taken from a female donor with multiple sclerosis, enrolled in a pregnancy study. The CDR3 sequence: CASSLTPGKDEQFF. The CDR3 DNA follows: TGTGCCAGCAGCTTAACTCCAGGGAAGGATGAGCAGTTCTTC.